This T cell receptor beta chain originates from a study of vaccination and CD4 T cells after COVID-19. Study-level information: Sampling after COVID took place at a median of about 91 days (range 35 to 161) following diagnosis.

With respect to this clonotype: Its cognate antigen is unknown.

Study results and limitations: Reactive clonotype counts went from median around 20 after infection to a few dozen after vaccination, nonsignificantly.

Scientists ran DNA taken from cultured CD4+ T cells through the Oncomine TCR Beta short-read assay for sequencing. Using its own MiXCR run on the PCR reads, TCRdb lists one record per CDR3 protein. The sample yields around 19,000 distinct CDR3 sequences, about 39% seen once. Treatment defined: roughly nine-day PBMC culture with coronavirus spike peptide pools or control peptides (ViraFEST assay). The length of the CDR3 is 16 residues. V lost 8 bases, J lost 8 bases, and 27 bases lay in between. Germline V gives CDR1 MNHNS, CDR2 SASEGT. The sequence derives from a human donor who had recovered from COVID-19. This chain connects TRBV6-1 to TRBJ1-2, with D tentatively TRBD1 (5 bases). The sample consisted of CD4+ T cells from blood, cultured in vitro, taken before SARS-CoV-2 vaccination. As DNA, the CDR3 is TGTGCCAGCCTCTTTGAACCGGGGCTCCTCAAAGAGGGCTACACCTTC. It translates to CASLFEPGLLKEGYTF.